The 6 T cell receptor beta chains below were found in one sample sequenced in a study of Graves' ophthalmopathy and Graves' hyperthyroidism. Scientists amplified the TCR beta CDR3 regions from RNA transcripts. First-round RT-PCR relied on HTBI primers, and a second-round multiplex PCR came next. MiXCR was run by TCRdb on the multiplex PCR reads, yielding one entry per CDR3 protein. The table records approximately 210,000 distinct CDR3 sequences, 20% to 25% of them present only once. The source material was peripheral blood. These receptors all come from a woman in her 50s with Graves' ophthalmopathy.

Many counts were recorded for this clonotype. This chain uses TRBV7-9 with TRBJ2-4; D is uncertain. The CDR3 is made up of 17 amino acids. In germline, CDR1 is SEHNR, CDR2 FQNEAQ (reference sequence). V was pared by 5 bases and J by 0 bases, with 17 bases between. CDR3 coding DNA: TGTGCCAGCAGCCGCCTCAGTAGTTCTTTAGCCAAAAACATTCAGTACTTC. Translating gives CASSRLSSSLAKNIQYF.

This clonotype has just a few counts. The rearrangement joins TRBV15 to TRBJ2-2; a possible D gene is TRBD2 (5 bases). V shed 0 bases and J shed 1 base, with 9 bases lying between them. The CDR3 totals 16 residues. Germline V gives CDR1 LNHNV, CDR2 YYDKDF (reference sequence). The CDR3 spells CATSRDLGRNTGELFF. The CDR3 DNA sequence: TGTGCCACCAGCAGAGATCTGGGGAGGAACACCGGGGAGCTGTTTTTT.

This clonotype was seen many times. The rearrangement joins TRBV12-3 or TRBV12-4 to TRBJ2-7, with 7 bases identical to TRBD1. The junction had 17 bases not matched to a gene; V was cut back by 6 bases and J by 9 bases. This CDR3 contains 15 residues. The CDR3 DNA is TGTGCCAGCAGATTACCATCCCGGGACAGTCGAGCGCAGTACTTC. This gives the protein CASRLPSRDSRAQYF.

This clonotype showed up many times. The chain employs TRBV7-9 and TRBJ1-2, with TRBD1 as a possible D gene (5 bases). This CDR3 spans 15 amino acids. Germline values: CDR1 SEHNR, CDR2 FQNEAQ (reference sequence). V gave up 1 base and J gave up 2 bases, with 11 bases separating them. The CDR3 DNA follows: TGTGCCAGCAGCTTAGGAGGGGCAGGAAACTATGGCTACACCTTC. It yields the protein CASSLGGAGNYGYTF.

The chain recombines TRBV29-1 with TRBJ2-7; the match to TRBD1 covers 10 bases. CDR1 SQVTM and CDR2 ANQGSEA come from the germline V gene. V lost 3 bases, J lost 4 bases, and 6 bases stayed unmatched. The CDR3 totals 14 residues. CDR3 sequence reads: CSVEAGGQGYEQYF. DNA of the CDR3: TGCAGCGTTGAGGCCGGGGGACAGGGGTACGAGCAGTACTTC.

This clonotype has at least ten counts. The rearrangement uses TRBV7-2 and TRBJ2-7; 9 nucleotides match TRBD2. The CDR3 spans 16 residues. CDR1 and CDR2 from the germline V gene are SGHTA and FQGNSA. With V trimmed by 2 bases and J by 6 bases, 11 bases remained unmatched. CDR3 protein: CASSLRASGTPAEQYF. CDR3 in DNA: TGTGCCAGCAGCTTACGGGCTAGCGGGACCCCGGCCGAGCAGTACTTC.